These T cell receptor beta chains were read from a single sample in a study of blood T cell repertoires in COVID-19. The assay was immunoSEQ multiplex PCR, and TCRdb's table has in-frame clones only and misses some. The repertoire holds 150,000 to 200,000 clones, approximately 87% seen once, with approximately 11% in the top ten. Sequenced input: peripheral blood. The receptor set was obtained from a woman aged 55 to 70 with COVID-19, enrolled during active disease. The CDR3 runs from the conserved cysteine through the conserved F or W. A D gene is named only where the DNA matches it firmly. Where a row states a size, it is once, few, many or the class of an expanded clone; other rows omit it.

J gene | clone size | D gene | V gene | CDR3 DNA | CDR3 protein
TRBJ1-5 | - | - | TRBV6-5 | TGTGCCAGCAGCTCCGGGTCAGGGGAGACTCGGCCCCAGCATTTT | CASSSGSGETRPQHF
TRBJ2-7 | - | TRBD2 | TRBV27 | TGTGCCAGCAGTTTGGCTAGCGGGAGTGGGGACGAGCAGTACTTC | CASSLASGSGDEQYF
TRBJ1-2 | - | - | TRBV18 | TGTGCCAGCTCACCCGGAGAGGGATACGCCTATGGCTACACCTTC | CASSPGEGYAYGYTF
TRBJ2-1 | - | - | TRBV5-1 | TGCGCCAGCAGCCAACTCTTTGAGCAGTTCTTC | CASSQLFEQFF
TRBJ1-2 | - | - | TRBV15 | TGTGCCACCAGCAGCACAGGTAACTATGGCTACACCTTC | CATSSTGNYGYTF
TRBJ1-2 | - | - | TRBV6-5 | TGTGCCAGCAGTTACTCGGGCAGCTTACTTAACTATGGCTACACCTTC | CASSYSGSLLNYGYTF
TRBJ2-7 | - | TRBD1 | TRBV19 | TGTGCCAGTAGCAGACAGGGGGGCTCCTACGAGCAGTACTTC | CASSRQGGSYEQYF
TRBJ1-3 | - | - | TRBV19 | TGTGCCAGTAGTAGAAGCGGGGTCTCTGGAAACACCATATATTTT | CASSRSGVSGNTIYF
TRBJ1-1 | - | TRBD1 | TRBV29-1 | TGCAGCGTTGAACACCTATCACAGGGGGCTATAGCTGAAGCTTTCTTT | CSVEHLSQGAIAEAFF
TRBJ2-7 | - | - | TRBV6-2/TRBV6-3 | TGTGCCAGCAGTCACAGTGCCTACGAGCAGTACTTC | CASSHSAYEQYF
TRBJ2-1 | - | TRBD2 | TRBV5-4 | TGTGCCAGCAGCTTGAGGGCGGCTAGCGGCAACAATGAGCAGTTCTTC | CASSLRAASGNNEQFF
TRBJ1-1 | - | - | TRBV9 | TGTGCCAGCACCAGAGGAGGTGAAGCTTTCTTT | CASTRGGEAFF
TRBJ2-7 | - | - | TRBV19 | TGTGCCAGCAGTCACCTGGGAGGAAACTCCGAGCAGTACTTC | CASSHLGGNSEQYF
TRBJ1-3 | - | TRBD1 | TRBV29-1 | TGCAGCGTTGGAAGCACAAAGACAGGGGTTCCTGGAAACACCATATATTTT | CSVGSTKTGVPGNTIYF
TRBJ2-7 | - | TRBD2 | TRBV9 | TGTGCCAGCAGCGCTACCGGGACGGGGGGGTTCGAGCAGTACTTC | CASSATGTGGFEQYF
TRBJ1-6 | few | TRBD1 | TRBV6-1 | TGTGCCAGCAGTGACACAGGGGGCTGGAATTCACCCCTCCACTTT | CASSDTGGWNSPLHF